This T cell receptor (beta chain) was identified during a study of graft-versus-host responses after intestinal transplantation (dated by TCRdb to about 2021). Study-wide context: Multivisceral, liver-intestinal, or isolated intestinal transplants were received by the recipients. Donor T cell macrochimerism was defined as a peak of at least 4% donor T cells among recipient peripheral blood mononuclear cells. Rather than going through the commercial service, samples from three later patients were sequenced in-house on an Illumina MiSeq and processed with MiXCR. The cohort enrolled some 25 intestinal transplant recipients including one retransplant, and 3 patients lacking pretransplant specimens were excluded. Every recipient was given anti-thymocyte globulin induction, followed by approximately three years of maintenance tacrolimus and steroids. After intestinal transplantation, graft-versus-host and host-versus-graft alloreactive T cell clones were followed in the graft, circulation and bone marrow using bulk TCR-beta CDR3 sequencing. Alloreactive clones were identified by sequencing pre-transplant mixed lymphocyte reaction products and comparing them with unstimulated pre-transplant donor and recipient T cells.

Library generation was performed with the immunoSEQ multiplex PCR assay. For most patients, genomic DNA was isolated using the Qiagen DNeasy Blood and Tissue Kit and was shipped frozen to Adaptive Biotechnologies for TCR sequencing. For most patients, high-throughput TCR-beta CDR3 sequencing of genomic DNA was performed by Adaptive Biotechnologies. The authors processed their data as follows. TCR sequencing data were retrieved from Adaptive's ImmunoSEQ software for 15 to 20 patients, whereas a few other patients were processed with MiXCR and VDJtools. To correct CD4 versus CD8 sorting errors, any sequence found in both subsets at a frequency ratio below 5:1 was removed. CDR3 nucleotide sequences shared between donor and recipient were removed because the origin of such sequences could not be assigned. Alloreactive clones required at least 2-fold expansion over unstimulated cells and minimum CFSE-low frequency of 0.002% (template counts) or 0.001% (read counts). Mappable clones were those detected in sequenced pre-transplant spleen, lymph node, or MLR CFSE-low populations of the donor or recipient. The cumulative frequency of alloreactive clones was calculated as a percentage of all sequences, weighted by copy number. Drawn from immuneACCESS, this table holds only the in-frame rearrangements with V and J called that TCRdb kept. Clones are partly lost; checked studies trace under half to an unresolved V gene and leave the rest unexplained. That table supplies the V and J calls and clone size; D and trimming were determined from the DNA. Within this sample are 62,000 or so clones, with 85% to 95% of them counted one time only. The ten largest clones represent around 1.7% of the sample.

Study-level results and caveats: The relatively low number and heterogeneity of intestinal transplant patients limited the conclusions. GvH clones turned up in recipient bone marrow, with some appearing earlier in ileal mucosa or blood, a pattern consistent with an intestinal mucosal origin. High GvH to HvG T cell clonal ratios were observed in the allografts of patients with donor T cell macrochimerism. Early after transplant, peak levels of circulating GvH clones were found to be associated with declines in HvG clones.

Per the publication, the time point label means: cells obtained before transplantation from donor or recipient. CD3+CD4+ and CD3+CD8+ populations were FACS-sorted from unstimulated pre-transplant donor and recipient cells taken from spleen or lymph nodes. The V end gives up 2 bases and the J end 5 bases, leaving 16 bases in the junction not matched to a gene. Spanning cysteine to phenylalanine, the CDR3 consists of 19 amino acids. The CDR3 DNA has 57 bases and is translated from base 1. Based on the germline V gene, the CDR1 and CDR2 sequences are MDHEN and SYDVKM. Concerning this clone itself: Its antigen is unknown. Base qualities are missing; no much larger clone stands one base away.

This receptor was identified in a human donor who was the organ donor for an intestinal transplant. This chain is built from TRBV28 and TRBJ2-1, with 9 bases aligning to TRBD2. Sample: unstimulated CD8+ T cells sorted from spleen or lymph node cells, taken before transplant. The CDR3 is CASSLVGLAGIWVDNEQFF. The base sequence is TGTGCCAGCAGTTTAGTTGGGCTAGCGGGAATCTGGGTAGACAATGAGCAGTTCTTC. Here the CDR3 is joined to the reference TRBV28 and TRBJ2-1 genes, and the full variable domain is: DVKVTQSSRYLVKRTGEKVFLECVQDMDHENMFWYRQDPGLGLRLIYFSYDVKMKEKGDIPEGYSVSREKKERFSLILESASTNQTSMYLCASSLVGLAGIWVDNEQFFGPGTRLTVL.